The entry below gives a single T cell receptor (beta chain) sequence along with its context. The V end was cut by 4 bases, the J end by 2 bases, with 9 bases between. The CDR3 runs to 13 residues. Germline V CDR1 and CDR2: GTSNPN, SVGIG (reference sequence). The TCR beta repertoire was assessed by survey-level immunoSEQ sequencing. Measured with immunoSEQ multiplex PCR; TCRdb has only the in-frame clones, and not every one. The data hold some 68,000 clones, with around 93% observed a single time. The chain links TRBV30 to TRBJ1-3; weak D call: TRBD1 (5 bases). The clonotype comes from a man aged 35 to 55 with rheumatoid arthritis. The specimen sequenced was PBMCs. The CDR3 is CAWTGWTGNTIYF. In DNA form, the CDR3 reads TGTGCCTGGACAGGGTGGACTGGAAACACCATATATTTT.